This TCR beta chain was documented in a study of shared clonotypes between healthy human individuals. The CDR3 length is 14 residues. Between the trimmed V and J ends, which lost 2 bases and 4 bases, there was a span of 12 bases. Germline V gene lookup returns CDR1 MDHEN and CDR2 SYDVKM. TCRdb's copy holds only in-frame clones and misses some; the assay was immunoSEQ multiplex PCR. The data contain some 1.5 million clones, roughly 97% of them seen just once; the ten biggest clones take up roughly 1.2%. This rearrangement joins TRBV28 to TRBJ2-7; D may match TRBD1 or TRBD2 (6 bases each). The specimen was naive CD4+ T cells sorted from blood. The subset here: CD45RA+ positively selected. This clonotype was obtained from a man aged 25-45 years in good health. The CDR3 spells CASSLAGAGYEQYF. DNA for the CDR3: TGTGCCAGCAGTTTAGCAGGGGCGGGATACGAGCAGTACTTC.